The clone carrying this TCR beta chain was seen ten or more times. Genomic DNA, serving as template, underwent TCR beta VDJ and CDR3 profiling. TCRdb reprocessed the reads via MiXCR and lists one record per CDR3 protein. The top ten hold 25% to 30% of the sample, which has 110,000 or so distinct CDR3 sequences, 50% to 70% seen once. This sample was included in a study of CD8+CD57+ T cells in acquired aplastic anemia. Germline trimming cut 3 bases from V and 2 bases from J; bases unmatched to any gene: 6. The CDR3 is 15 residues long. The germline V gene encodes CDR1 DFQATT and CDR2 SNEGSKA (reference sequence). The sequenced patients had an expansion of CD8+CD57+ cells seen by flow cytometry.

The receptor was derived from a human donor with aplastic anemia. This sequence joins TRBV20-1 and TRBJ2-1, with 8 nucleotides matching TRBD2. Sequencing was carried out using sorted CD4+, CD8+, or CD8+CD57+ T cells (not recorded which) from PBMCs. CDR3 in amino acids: CSARFSGETYNEQFF. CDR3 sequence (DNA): TGCAGTGCTAGGTTTAGCGGGGAAACCTACAATGAGCAGTTCTTC.